The source of this T cell receptor beta chain is a study of T cells in Graves' hyperthyroidism and ophthalmopathy. About the study: Peripheral blood was collected at initial diagnosis, before any treatment. Study-level points and caveats: Model predictions of ophthalmopathy came a median around 6.5 months before onset. Blood also held most thyroid clonotypes expanded beyond 0.001.

Worth noting for this clonotype: The antigen remains unidentified.

The PBMCs studied were ones that came from 10 ml fresh peripheral blood. V dropped 8 bases and J dropped 3 bases, with 18 bases sitting between them. The CDR3 totals 15 residues. CDR1 MDHEN and CDR2 SYDVKM come from the germline V gene. TCR beta CDR3 regions were amplified from RNA transcripts. Primed by the HTBI set, a first-round RT-PCR was run on the TCR CDR3. TCRdb used MiXCR to reprocess the multiplex PCR reads, holding one entry per CDR3 protein. The sample has hundreds of thousands of distinct CDR3 sequences, roughly 15% seen once; the top ten hold almost 35%. V usage is TRBV28 and J usage is TRBJ2-3, with TRBD2 as a possible D gene (5 bases). This receptor was obtained from a woman aged 40 to 49 with Graves' ophthalmopathy. The material sequenced was blood. The CDR3: CASLGLGEGTDTQYF. The CDR3 nucleotides read TGTGCCAGCCTCGGTCTCGGCGAGGGTACAGATACGCAGTATTTT. The whole variable domain, remainder taken from reference TRBV28 and TRBJ2-3, is DVKVTQSSRYLVKRTGEKVFLECVQDMDHENMFWYRQDPGLGLRLIYFSYDVKMKEKGDIPEGYSVSREKKERFSLILESASTNQTSMYLCASLGLGEGTDTQYFGPGTRLTVL.